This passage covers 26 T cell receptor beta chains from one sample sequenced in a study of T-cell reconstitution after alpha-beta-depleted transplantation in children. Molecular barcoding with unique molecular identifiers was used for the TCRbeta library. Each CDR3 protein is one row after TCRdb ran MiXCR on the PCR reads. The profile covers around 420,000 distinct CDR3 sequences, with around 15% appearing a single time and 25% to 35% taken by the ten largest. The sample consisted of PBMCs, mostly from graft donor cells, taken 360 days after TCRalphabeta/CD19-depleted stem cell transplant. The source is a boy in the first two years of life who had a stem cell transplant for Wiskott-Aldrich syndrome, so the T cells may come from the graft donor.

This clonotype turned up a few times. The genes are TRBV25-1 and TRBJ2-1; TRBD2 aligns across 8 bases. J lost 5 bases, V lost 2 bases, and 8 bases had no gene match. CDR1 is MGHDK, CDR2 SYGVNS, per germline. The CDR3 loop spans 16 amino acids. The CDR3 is CASSEMVVGLDNEQFF. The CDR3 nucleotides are TGTGCCAGCAGTGAAATGGTTGTGGGACTAGACAATGAGCAGTTCTTC.

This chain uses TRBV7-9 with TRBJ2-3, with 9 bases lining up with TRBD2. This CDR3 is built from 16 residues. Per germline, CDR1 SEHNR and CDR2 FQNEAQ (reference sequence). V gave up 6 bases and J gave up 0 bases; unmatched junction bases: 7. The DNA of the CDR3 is TGTGCCAGCAGGCGAACTAGCGGGTTTAGCACAGATACGCAGTATTTT. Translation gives CASRRTSGFSTDTQYF.

CDR3 nucleotide sequence: TGTGCCAGCAGCTCCTTCAATCAGCCCCAGCATTTT. Protein: CASSSFNQPQHF. V usage is TRBV7-2 and J usage is TRBJ1-5; D is uncertain. This CDR3 has 12 residues. The V end was cut by 4 bases, the J end by 3 bases, with 4 bases between. CDR1 SGHTA and CDR2 FQGNSA come from the germline V gene.

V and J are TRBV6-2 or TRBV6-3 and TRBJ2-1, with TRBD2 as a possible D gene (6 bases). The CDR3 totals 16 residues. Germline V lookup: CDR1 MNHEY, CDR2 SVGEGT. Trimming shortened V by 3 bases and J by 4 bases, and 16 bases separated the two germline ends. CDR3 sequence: CASSYGAGTLYNEQFF. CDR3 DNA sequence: TGTGCCAGCAGTTATGGGGCGGGGACCCTGTACAATGAGCAGTTCTTC.

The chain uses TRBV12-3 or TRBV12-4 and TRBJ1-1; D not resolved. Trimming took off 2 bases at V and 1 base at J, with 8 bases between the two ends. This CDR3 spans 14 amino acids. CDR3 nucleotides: TGTGCCAGCAGTTTATTGAGCAGGAACACTGAAGCTTTCTTT. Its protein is CASSLLSRNTEAFF.

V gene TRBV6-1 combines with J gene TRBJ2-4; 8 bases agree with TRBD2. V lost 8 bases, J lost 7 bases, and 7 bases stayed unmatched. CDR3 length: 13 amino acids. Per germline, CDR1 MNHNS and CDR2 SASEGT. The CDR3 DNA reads TGTGCCAGCGAACTAGGGACTAGGAACATTCAGTACTTC. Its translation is CASELGTRNIQYF.

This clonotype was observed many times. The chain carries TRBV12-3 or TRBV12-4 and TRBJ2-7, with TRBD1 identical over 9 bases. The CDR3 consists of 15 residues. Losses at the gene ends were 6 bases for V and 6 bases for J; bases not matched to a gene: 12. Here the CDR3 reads CASSRDRVLSGEQYF. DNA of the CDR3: TGTGCCAGCAGCAGGGACAGGGTGCTTAGTGGCGAGCAGTACTTC.

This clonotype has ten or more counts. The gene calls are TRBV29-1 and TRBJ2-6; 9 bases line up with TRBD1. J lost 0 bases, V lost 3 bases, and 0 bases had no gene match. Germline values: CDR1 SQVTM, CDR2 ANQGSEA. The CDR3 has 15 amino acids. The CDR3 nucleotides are TGCAGCGTTGAGGACAGGGGCTCTGGGGCCAACGTCCTGACTTTC. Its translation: CSVEDRGSGANVLTF.

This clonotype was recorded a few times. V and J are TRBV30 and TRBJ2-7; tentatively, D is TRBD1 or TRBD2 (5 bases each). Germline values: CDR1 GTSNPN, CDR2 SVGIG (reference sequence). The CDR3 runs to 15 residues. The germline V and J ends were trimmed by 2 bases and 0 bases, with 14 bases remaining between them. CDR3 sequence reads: CAWSFEAGSSYEQYF. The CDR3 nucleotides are TGTGCCTGGAGTTTTGAGGCAGGGAGCTCCTACGAGCAGTACTTC.

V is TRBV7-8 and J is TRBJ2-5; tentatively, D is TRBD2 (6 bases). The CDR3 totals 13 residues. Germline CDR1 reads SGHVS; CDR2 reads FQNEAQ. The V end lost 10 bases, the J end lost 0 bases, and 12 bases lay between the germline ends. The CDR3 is CATADYHQETQYF. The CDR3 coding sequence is TGTGCCACCGCGGACTATCACCAAGAGACCCAGTACTTC.

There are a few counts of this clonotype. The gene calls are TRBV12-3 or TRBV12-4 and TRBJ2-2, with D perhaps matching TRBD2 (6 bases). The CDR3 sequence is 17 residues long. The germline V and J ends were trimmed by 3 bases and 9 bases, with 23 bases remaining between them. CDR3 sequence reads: CASSFQGNWRAARELFF. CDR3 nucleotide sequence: TGTGCCAGCAGTTTCCAAGGCAATTGGAGGGCCGCGCGGGAGCTGTTTTTT.

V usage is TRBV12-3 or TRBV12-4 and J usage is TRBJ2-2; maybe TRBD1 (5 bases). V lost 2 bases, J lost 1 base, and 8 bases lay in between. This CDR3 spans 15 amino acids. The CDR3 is CASSLRQMNTGELFF. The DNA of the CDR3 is TGTGCCAGCAGTTTAAGACAGATGAACACCGGGGAGCTGTTTTTT.

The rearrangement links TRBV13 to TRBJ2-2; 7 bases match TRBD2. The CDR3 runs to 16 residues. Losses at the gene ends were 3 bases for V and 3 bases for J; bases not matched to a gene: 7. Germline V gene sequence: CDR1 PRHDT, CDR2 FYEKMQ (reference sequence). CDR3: CASSLFGRSDTGELFF. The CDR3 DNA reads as TGTGCCAGCAGCTTGTTCGGGAGGTCGGACACCGGGGAGCTGTTTTTT.

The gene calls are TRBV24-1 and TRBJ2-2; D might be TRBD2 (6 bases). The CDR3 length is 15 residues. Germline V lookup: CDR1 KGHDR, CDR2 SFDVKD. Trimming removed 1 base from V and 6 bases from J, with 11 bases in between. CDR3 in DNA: TGTGCCACCAGTGATTTCAGGCGGGGCGCCGGGGAGCTGTTTTTT. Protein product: CATSDFRRGAGELFF.

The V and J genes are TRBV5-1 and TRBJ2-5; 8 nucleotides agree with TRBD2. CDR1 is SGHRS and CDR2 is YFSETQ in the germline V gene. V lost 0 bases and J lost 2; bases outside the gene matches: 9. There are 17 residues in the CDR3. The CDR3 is CASSLASGLGFQETQYF. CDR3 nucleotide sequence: TGCGCCAGCAGCTTGGCCTCGGGACTAGGTTTTCAAGAGACCCAGTACTTC. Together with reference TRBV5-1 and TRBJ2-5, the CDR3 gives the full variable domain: KAGVTQTPRYLIKTRGQQVTLSCSPISGHRSVSWYQQTPGQGLQFLFEYFSETQRNKGNFPGRFSGRQFSNSRSEMNVSTLELGDSALYLCASSLASGLGFQETQYFGPGTRLLVL.

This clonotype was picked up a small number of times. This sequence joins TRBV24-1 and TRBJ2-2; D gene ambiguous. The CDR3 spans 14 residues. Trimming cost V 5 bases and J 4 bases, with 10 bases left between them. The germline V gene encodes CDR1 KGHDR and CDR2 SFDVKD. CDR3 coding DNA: TGTGCCACCAGTGGCCAGGCCCGCACCGGGGAGCTGTTTTTT. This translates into CATSGQARTGELFF.

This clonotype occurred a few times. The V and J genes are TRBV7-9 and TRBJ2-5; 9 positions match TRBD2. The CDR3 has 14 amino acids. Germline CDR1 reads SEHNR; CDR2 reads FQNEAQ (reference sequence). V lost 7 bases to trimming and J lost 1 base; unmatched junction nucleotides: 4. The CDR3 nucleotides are TGTGCCAGCACCTCGACTAGCGGCCAAGAGACCCAGTACTTC. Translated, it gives CASTSTSGQETQYF.

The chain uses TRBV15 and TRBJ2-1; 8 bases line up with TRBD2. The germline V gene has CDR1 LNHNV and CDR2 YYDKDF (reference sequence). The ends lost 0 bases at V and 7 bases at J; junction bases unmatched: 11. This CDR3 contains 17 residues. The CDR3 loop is CATSRDSGDIGSNEQFF. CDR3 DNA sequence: TGTGCCACCAGCAGAGATAGCGGGGATATCGGGAGTAATGAGCAGTTCTTC. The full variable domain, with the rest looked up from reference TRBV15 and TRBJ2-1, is DAMVIQNPRYQVTQFGKPVTLSCSQTLNHNVMYWYQQKSSQAPKLLFHYYDKDFNNEADTPDNFQSRRPNTSFCFLDIRSPGLGDTAMYLCATSRDSGDIGSNEQFFGPGTRLTVL.

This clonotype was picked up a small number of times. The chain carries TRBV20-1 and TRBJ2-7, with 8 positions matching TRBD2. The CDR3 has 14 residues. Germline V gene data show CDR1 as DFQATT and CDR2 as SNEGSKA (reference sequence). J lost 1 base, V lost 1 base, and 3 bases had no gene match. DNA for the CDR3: TGCAGTGCTAGAGCATCTAGCGGGTCCTACGAGCAGTACTTC. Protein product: CSARASSGSYEQYF.

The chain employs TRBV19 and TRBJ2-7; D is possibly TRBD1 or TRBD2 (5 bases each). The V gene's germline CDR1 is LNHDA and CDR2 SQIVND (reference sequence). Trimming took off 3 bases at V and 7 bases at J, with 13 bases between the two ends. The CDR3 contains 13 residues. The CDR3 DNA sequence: TGTGCCAGTAGTATGAGGGGTCCGGGTGAGCAGTACTTC. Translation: CASSMRGPGEQYF. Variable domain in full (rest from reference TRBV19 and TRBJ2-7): DGGITQSPKYLFRKEGQNVTLSCEQNLNHDAMYWYRQDPGQGLRLIYYSQIVNDFQKGDIAEGYSVSREKKESFPLTVTSAQKNPTAFYLCASSMRGPGEQYFGPGTRLTVT.

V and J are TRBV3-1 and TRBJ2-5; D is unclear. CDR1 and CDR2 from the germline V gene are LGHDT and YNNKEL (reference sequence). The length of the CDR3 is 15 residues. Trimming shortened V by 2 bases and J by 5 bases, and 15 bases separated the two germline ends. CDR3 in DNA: TGTGCCAGCAGCCAATCACTTCCCCTCTGGGAGACCCAGTACTTC. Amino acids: CASSQSLPLWETQYF.

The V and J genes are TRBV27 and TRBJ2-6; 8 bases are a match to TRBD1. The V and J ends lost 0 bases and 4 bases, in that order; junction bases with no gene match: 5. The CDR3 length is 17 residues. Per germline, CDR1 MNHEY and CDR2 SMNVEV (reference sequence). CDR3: CASSLSQGARGANVLTF. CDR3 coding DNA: TGTGCCAGCAGTTTATCGCAGGGGGCGCGCGGGGCCAACGTCCTGACTTTC.

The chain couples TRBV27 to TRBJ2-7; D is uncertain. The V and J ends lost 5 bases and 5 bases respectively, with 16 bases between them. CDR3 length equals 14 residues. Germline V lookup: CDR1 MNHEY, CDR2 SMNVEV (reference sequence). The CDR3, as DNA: TGTGCCAGCAGTAGCAGCGCAGTTGAAAACGAGCAGTACTTC. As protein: CASSSSAVENEQYF.

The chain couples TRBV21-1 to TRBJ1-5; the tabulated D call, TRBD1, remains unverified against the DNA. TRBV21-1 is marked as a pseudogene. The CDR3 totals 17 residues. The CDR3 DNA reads TGTGCCAGCAGCCCCCATACAGGGTCGGATCTGGGCCAGCCCCAGCATTTT. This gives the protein CASSPHTGSDLGQPQHF.

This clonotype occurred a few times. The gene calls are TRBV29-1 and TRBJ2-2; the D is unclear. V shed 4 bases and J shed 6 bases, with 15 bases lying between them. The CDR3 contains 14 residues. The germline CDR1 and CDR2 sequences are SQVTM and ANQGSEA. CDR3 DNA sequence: TGCAGCGTTGGCCAACGTCTGGGCGCCGGGGAGCTGTTTTTT. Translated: CSVGQRLGAGELFF.

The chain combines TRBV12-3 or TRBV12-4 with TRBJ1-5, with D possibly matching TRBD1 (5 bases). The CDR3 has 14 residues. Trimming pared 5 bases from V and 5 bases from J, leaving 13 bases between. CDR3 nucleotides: TGTGCCAGCAGTCCCCGCCCGACAGATCAGCCCCAGCATTTT. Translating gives CASSPRPTDQPQHF.